The 4 T cell receptor beta chains presented below share a single source sample, sequenced in a study of blood T cell repertoires in COVID-19. The table came from immunoSEQ multiplex PCR; TCRdb's copy has only in-frame clones and leaves some out. The table shows 65,000 to 90,000 clones, with about 90% occurring only once. The sequenced sample was peripheral blood. These receptors all stem from a human donor in a cohort sampled during active COVID-19.

This clone appeared once. A read error may produce the germline difference seen at one junction end. Other DNA sequences in this specimen translate into the identical CDR3. The chain uses TRBV27 and TRBJ2-7, with 10 nucleotides matching TRBD1. Germline values: CDR1 MNHEY, CDR2 SMNVEV (reference sequence). The CDR3 sequence is 17 residues long. CDR3 nucleotides: TGTGCCAGTAGTTTAGGCCGCGGACAGGGGGGACCCTACGAGCAGTACTTC. Protein product: CASSLGRGQGGPYEQYF.

This clone turned up a few times. CDR3 bases: TGTGCCAGCAGAGACATTCAAGGACTAGCGGGGGGTTTGCGTCGTTCGGATACGCAGTATTTT. It encodes CASRDIQGLAGGLRRSDTQYF. The chain has TRBV6-4 and TRBJ2-3; TRBD2 matches 14 bases. With 6 bases clipped from V and 6 bases from J, the junction kept 23 bases outside the gene matches. The CDR3 loop spans 21 amino acids. Germline loops: CDR1 MRHNA, CDR2 SNTAGT.

The chain employs TRBV9 and TRBJ2-1, with a weak D call TRBD2 (6 bases). The germline V and J ends were trimmed by 2 bases and 0 bases, with 9 bases remaining between them. CDR1 is SGDLS and CDR2 is YYNGEE in the germline V gene. There are 15 residues in the CDR3. DNA for the CDR3: TGTGCCAGCAGCGTCACGGGGGACTCCTACAATGAGCAGTTCTTC. Amino acid sequence: CASSVTGDSYNEQFF.

The gene calls are TRBV11-2 and TRBJ2-7; a weak D match, TRBD2 (6 bases). Looked up from germline, CDR1 is SGHAT and CDR2 is FQNNGV. V was trimmed by 5 bases and J by 1 base, leaving 15 bases between them. CDR3 length: 15 residues. CDR3 in DNA: TGTGCCAGCAGCATGGAGGGGTCAAAGTCCTACGAGCAGTACTTC. Protein: CASSMEGSKSYEQYF. Full variable domain (outside the CDR3, taken from reference TRBV11-2 and TRBJ2-7): EAGVAQSPRYKIIEKRQSVAFWCNPISGHATLYWYQQILGQGPKLLIQFQNNGVVDDSQLPKDRFSAERLKGVDSTLKIQPAKLEDSAVYLCASSMEGSKSYEQYFGPGTRLTVT.